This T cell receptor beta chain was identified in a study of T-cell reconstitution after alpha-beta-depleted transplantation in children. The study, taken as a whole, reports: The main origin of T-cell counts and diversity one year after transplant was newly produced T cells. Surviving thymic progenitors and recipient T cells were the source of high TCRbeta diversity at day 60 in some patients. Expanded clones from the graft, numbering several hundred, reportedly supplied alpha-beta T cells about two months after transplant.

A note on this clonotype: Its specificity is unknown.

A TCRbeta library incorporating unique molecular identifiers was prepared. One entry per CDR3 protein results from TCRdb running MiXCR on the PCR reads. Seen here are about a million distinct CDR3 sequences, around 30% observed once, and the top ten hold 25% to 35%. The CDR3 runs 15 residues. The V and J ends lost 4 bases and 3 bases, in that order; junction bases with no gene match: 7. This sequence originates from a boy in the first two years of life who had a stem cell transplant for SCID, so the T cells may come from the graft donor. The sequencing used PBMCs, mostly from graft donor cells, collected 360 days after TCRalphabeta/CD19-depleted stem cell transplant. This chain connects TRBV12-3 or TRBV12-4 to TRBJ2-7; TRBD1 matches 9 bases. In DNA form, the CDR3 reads TGTGCCAGCAGTTGGCACGGGACAGGGTTCTACGAGCAGTACTTC. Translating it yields CASSWHGTGFYEQYF.